The clone carrying this T cell receptor beta chain was counted only a few times. Its target is unknown. Since all of the isolated RNA was reverse transcribed, expressed TCRB transcripts were what got sequenced. Clones were sequenced by immunoSEQ multiplex PCR, and TCRdb holds only the in-frame ones, with some missing. The sample lists a few hundred thousand clones; approximately 15% were seen once. The germline V gene encodes CDR1 MNHEY and CDR2 SVGAGI. Trimming took off 8 bases at V and 4 bases at J, with 8 bases between the two ends. The CDR3 is made up of 11 amino acids. This entry belongs to a study of beta chain features in type 1 diabetes. Study at large: Across every sample, about 100 million sorted cells were examined in total. General study findings and limits: Researchers caution that PCR might favor shorter templates, equally among patients and controls. All four CD4+ subsets of Type 1 diabetes patients contained TCRB CDR3s that were moderately but significantly shorter. Any role of HLA type in TCRB rearrangement remained unresolved here.

The sequenced sample consisted of naive CD4+ T cells from blood. The chain combines TRBV6-5 with TRBJ1-2; perhaps TRBD1 as D (5 bases). The TCR comes from a man aged 25 to 45 in good health. DNA of the CDR3: TGTGCCAGCGGGGACGGCTATGGCTACACCTTC. Protein: CASGDGYGYTF.